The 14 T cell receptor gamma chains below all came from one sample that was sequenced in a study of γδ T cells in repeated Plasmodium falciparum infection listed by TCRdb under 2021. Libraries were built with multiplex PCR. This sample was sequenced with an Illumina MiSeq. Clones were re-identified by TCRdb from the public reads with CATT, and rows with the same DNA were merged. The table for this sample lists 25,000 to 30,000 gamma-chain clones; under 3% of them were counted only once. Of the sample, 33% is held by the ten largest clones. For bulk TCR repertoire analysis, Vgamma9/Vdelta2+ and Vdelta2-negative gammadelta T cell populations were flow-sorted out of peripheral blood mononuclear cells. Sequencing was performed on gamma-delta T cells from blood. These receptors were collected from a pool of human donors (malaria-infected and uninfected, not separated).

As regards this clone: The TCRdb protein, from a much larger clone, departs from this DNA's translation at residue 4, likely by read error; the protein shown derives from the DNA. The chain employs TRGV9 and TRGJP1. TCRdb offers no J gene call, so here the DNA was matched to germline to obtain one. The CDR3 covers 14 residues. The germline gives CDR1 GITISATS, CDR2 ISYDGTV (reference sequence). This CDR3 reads CALREVQSGWFKIF. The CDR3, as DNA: TGTGCCTTGCGGGAGGTGCAATCTGGTTGGTTCAAGATATTT.

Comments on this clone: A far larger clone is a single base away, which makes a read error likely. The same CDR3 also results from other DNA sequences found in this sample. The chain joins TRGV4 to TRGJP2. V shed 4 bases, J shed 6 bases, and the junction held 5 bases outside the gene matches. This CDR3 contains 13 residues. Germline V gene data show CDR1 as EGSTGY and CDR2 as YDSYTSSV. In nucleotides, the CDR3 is TGTGCCACCTGGGACGTGGGTGATTGGATCAAGACGTTT. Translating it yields CATWDVGDWIKTF.

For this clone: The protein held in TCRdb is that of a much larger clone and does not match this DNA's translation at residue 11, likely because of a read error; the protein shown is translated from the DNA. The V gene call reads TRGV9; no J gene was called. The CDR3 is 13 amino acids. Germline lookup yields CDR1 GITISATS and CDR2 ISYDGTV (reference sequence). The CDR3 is CALWEPSGSKELF. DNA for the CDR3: TGTGCCTTGTGGGAGCCCTCGGGGTCTAAGGAACTCTTT.

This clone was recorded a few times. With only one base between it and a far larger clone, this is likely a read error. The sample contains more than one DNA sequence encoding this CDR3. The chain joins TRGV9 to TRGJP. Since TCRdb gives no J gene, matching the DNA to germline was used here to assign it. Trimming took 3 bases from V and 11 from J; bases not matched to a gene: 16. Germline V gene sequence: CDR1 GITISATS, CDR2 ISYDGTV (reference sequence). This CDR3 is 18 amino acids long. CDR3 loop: CALWETASTELGKKIKVF. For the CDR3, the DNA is TGTGCCTTGTGGGAGACCGCAAGCACGGAGCTGGGCAAAAAAATCAAGGTATTT.

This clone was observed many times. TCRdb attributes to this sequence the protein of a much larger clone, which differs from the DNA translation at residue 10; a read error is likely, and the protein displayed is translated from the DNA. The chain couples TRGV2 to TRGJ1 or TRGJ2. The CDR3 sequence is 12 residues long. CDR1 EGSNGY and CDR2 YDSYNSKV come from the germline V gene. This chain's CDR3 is CATWDGPYKRLF. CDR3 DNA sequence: TGTGCCACCTGGGACGGACCTTATAAGAGACTCTTT.

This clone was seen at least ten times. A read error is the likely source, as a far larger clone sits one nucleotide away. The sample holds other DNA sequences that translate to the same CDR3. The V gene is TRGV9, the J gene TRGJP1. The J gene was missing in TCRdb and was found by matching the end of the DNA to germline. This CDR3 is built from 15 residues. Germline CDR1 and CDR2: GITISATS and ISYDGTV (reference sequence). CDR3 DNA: TGCGCCTTGTGGGAGGTGTGGACCACTGGTTGGTTCAAGATATTT. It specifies CALWEVWTTGWFKIF.

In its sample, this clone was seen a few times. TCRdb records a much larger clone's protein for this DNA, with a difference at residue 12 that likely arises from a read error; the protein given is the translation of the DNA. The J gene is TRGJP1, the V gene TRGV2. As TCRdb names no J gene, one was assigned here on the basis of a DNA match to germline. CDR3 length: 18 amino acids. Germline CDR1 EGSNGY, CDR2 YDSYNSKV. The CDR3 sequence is CATSQMALKYTPGWFKIF. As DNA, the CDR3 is TGTGCCACCTCCCAGATGGCTCTTAAATATACCCCTGGTTGGTTCAAGATATTT.

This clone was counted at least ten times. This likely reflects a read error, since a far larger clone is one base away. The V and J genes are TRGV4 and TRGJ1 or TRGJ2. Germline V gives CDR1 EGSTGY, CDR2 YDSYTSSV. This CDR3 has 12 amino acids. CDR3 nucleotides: TGTGCCACCTGGCACCTTTATTATAAGAAGCTCTTT. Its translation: CATWHLYYKKLF.

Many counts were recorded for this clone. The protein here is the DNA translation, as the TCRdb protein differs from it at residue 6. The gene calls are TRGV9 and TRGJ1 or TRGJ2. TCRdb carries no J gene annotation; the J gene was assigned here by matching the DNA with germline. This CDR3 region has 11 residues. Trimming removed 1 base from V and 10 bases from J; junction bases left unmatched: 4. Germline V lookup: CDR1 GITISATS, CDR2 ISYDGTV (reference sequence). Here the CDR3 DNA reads TGTGCCTTGTGGGAGGTCTCCAAGAAACTCTTT. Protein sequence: CALWEVSKKLF.

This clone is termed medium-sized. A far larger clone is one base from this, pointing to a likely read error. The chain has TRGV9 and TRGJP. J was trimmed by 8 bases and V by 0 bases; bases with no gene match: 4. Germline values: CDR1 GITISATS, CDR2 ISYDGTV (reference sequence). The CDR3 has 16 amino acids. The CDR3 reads CALWEVKKLGKKIKVF. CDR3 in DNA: TGTGCCTTGTGGGAGGTGAAAAAGTTGGGCAAAAAAATCAAGGTATTT.

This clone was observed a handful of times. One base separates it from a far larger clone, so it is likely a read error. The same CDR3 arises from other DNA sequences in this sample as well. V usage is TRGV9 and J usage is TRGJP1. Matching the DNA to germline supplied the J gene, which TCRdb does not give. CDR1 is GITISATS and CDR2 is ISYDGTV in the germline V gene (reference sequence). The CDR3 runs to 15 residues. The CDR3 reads CALWEGKTTGWFKIF. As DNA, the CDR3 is TGTGCCTTGTGGGAGGGAAAAACCACCGGTTGGTTCAAGATATTT.

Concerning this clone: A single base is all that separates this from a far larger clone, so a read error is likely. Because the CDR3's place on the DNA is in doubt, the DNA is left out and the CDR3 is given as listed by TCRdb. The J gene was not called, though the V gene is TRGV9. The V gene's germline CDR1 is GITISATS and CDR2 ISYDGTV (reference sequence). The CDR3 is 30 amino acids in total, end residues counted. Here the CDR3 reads CALWEQGLRNSLAVEQHLLSQVSIGRIQHF.

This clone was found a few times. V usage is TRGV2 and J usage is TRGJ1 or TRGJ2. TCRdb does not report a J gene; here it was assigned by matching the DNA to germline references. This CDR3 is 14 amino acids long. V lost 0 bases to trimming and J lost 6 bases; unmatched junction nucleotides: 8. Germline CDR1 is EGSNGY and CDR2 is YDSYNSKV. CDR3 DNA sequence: TGTGCCACCTGGGACGGGCCACTGAGTTATAAGAAACTCTTT. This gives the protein CATWDGPLSYKKLF.

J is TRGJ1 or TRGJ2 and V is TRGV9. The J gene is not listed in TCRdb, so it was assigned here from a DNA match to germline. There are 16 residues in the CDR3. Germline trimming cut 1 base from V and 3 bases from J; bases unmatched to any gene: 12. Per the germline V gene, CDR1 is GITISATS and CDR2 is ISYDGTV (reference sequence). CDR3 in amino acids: CALWEVIGGAYYKKLF. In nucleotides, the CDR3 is TGTGCCTTGTGGGAGGTCATCGGGGGAGCTTATTATAAGAAACTCTTT.